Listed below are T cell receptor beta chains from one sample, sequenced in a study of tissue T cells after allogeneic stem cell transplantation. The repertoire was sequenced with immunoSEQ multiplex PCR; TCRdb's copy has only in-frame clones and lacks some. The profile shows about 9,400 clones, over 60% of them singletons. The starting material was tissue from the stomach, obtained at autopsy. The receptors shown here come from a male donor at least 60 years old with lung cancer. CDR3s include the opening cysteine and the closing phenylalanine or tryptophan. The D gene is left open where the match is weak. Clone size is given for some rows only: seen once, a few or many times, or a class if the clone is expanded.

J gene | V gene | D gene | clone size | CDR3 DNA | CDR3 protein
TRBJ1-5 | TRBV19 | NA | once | TGTGCCAGTGCCCACGGAGATAGCAATCAGCCCCAGCATTTT | CASAHGDSNQPQHF
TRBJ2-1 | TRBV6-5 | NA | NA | TGTGCCAGCAGTTCTCCCTTTAGGAATGAGCAGTTCTTC | CASSSPFRNEQFF
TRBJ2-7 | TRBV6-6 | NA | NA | TGTGCCAGCAGTAAAGCGGTGGGGGCAACCTACGAGCAGTACTTC | CASSKAVGATYEQYF
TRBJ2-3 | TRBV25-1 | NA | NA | TGTGCCAGCAGTTGGGGGCAGGGACAGCAGTATTTT | CASSWGQGQQYF
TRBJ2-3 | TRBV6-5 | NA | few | TGTGCCAGCAGTTACTCTCTCTGGGGGGCAGATACGCAGTATTTT | CASSYSLWGADTQYF
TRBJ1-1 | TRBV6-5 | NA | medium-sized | TGTGCCAGCAGTTACCAGCCCGGGGCGACGAACACTGAAGCTTTCTTT | CASSYQPGATNTEAFF
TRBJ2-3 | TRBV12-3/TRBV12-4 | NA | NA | TGTGCCAGCAGTTTCTCCGGGACGCAGTATTTT | CASSFSGTQYF
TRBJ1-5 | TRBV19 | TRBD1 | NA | TGTGCCAGCCGGGACAGGACTAGCAATCAGCCCCAGCATTTT | CASRDRTSNQPQHF
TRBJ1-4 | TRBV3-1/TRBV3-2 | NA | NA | TGTGCCAGCAGCCTCAACTCCCATAATGAAAAACTGTTTTTT | CASSLNSHNEKLFF
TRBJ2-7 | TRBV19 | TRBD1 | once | TGTGCCACCAACGACAGGGCGTCCTACGAGCAGTACTTC | CATNDRASYEQYF
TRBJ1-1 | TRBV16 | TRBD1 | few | TGTGCCAGCAGCCAAGGACAGGGGAACACTGAAGCTTTCTTT | CASSQGQGNTEAFF
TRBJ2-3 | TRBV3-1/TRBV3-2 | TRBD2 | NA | TGTGCCAGCAGCCAGGGACTAGCCACAGATACGCAGTATTTT | CASSQGLATDTQYF
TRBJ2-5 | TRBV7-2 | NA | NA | TGTGCCAGCAGCTCATCGACAGAGACCCAGTACTTC | CASSSSTETQYF
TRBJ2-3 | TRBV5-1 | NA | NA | TGCGCCAGCAGCTCCCCCAGCACAGATACGCAGTATTTT | CASSSPSTDTQYF
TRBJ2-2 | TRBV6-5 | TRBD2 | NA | TGTGCCAGCAGCATTAGCGGGAGCACCGGGGAGCTGTTTTTT | CASSISGSTGELFF
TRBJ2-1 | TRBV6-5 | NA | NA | TGTGCCAGCAGTCACTCCGGGGATGAGCAGTTCTTC | CASSHSGDEQFF
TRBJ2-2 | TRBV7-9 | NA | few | TGTGCCAGCAGCTTTAGGAATGCTATTAACACCGGGGAGCTGTTTTTT | CASSFRNAINTGELFF
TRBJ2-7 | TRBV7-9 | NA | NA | TGTGCCAGCAGCTTAGCCCAGGGTCATCGGTACGAGCAGTACTTC | CASSLAQGHRYEQYF